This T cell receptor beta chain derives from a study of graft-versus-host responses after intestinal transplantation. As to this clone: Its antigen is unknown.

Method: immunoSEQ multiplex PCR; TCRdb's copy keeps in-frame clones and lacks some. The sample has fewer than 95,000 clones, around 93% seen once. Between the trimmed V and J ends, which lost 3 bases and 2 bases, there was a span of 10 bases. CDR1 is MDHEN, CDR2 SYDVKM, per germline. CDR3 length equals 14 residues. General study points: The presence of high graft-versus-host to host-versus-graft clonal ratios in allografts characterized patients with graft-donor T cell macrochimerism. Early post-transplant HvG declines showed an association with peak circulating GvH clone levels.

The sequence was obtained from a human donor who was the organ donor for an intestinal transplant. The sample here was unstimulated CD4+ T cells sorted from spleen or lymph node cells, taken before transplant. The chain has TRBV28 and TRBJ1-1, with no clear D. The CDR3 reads CASSLRGPNTEAFF. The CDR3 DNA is TGTGCCAGCAGTTTGCGGGGTCCTAACACTGAAGCTTTCTTT.